This is a list of T cell receptor beta chains from one sample in a study of blood T cell repertoires in COVID-19. Assay used: immunoSEQ multiplex PCR; TCRdb lists only in-frame clones, some missing. This table has some 190,000 clones, 80% to 90% appearing once. The sequencing sample was made of peripheral blood. These receptors all stem from a man between 18 and 35 years old with active or convalescent COVID-19. CDR3s include the opening cysteine and the closing phenylalanine or tryptophan. The order of the fields is CDR3 protein, V gene, J gene.

CDR3 protein: CASGVPGQMRNQPQHF; V gene: TRBV19; J gene: TRBJ1-5
CDR3 protein: CSVGETGQGNNEQFF; V gene: TRBV29-1; J gene: TRBJ2-1
CDR3 protein: CAWSVLRSGDTQYF; V gene: TRBV30; J gene: TRBJ2-3
CDR3 protein: CASRAAGGSQETQYF; V gene: TRBV6-5; J gene: TRBJ2-5
CDR3 protein: CASSLGLAASSYNEQFF; V gene: TRBV7-9; J gene: TRBJ2-1
CDR3 protein: CASTDLTGRNEKLFF; V gene: TRBV5-5; J gene: TRBJ1-4
CDR3 protein: CASSEPGLAGYNEQFF; V gene: TRBV5-1; J gene: TRBJ2-1
CDR3 protein: CASSQGLRDTGELFF; V gene: TRBV28; J gene: TRBJ2-2
CDR3 protein: CAWNFGEGWTEAFF; V gene: TRBV30; J gene: TRBJ1-1
CDR3 protein: CASSPGLAGLPSYNEQFF; V gene: TRBV6-6; J gene: TRBJ2-1
CDR3 protein: CASTRGAGTANYGYTF; V gene: TRBV28; J gene: TRBJ1-2
CDR3 protein: CASSESIADDYYEQYF; V gene: TRBV10-2; J gene: TRBJ2-7
CDR3 protein: CATSPPDSREQFF; V gene: TRBV24-1; J gene: TRBJ2-1
CDR3 protein: CSVQASGNSPLHF; V gene: TRBV29-1; J gene: TRBJ1-6
CDR3 protein: CASSPHKREYQETQYF; V gene: TRBV3-1/TRBV3-2; J gene: TRBJ2-5
CDR3 protein: CASSQDPGGYEQYF; V gene: TRBV4-1; J gene: TRBJ2-7
CDR3 protein: CASSPTQTNTEAFF; V gene: TRBV28; J gene: TRBJ1-1
CDR3 protein: CASSFIGGSGNTIYF; V gene: TRBV28; J gene: TRBJ1-3
CDR3 protein: CASSFAGFSYNEQFF; V gene: TRBV5-8; J gene: TRBJ2-1
CDR3 protein: CASSVAGTGVNEKLFF; V gene: TRBV9; J gene: TRBJ1-4
CDR3 protein: CASRRAGEEGNQPQHF; V gene: TRBV19; J gene: TRBJ1-5
CDR3 protein: CASSKGGTGELFF; V gene: TRBV6-5; J gene: TRBJ2-2
CDR3 protein: CASSTTWRGNYGYTF; V gene: TRBV19; J gene: TRBJ1-2
CDR3 protein: CASSQRRGEQYF; V gene: TRBV3-1/TRBV3-2; J gene: TRBJ2-7
CDR3 protein: CASSPSGGTTYNEQFF; V gene: TRBV18; J gene: TRBJ2-1
CDR3 protein: CASSVQSYGYTF; V gene: TRBV19; J gene: TRBJ1-2
CDR3 protein: CAISGEANYGYTF; V gene: TRBV10-3; J gene: TRBJ1-2
CDR3 protein: CASSPGLAQGDEQFF; V gene: TRBV5-1; J gene: TRBJ2-1
CDR3 protein: CASSPLARGAGDSYEQYF; V gene: TRBV18; J gene: TRBJ2-7
CDR3 protein: CAISDRASGTYNEQFF; V gene: TRBV10-3; J gene: TRBJ2-1
CDR3 protein: CASSEAQRAGNTIYF; V gene: TRBV6-1; J gene: TRBJ1-3
CDR3 protein: CASIERTGAYEQYF; V gene: TRBV6-1; J gene: TRBJ2-7
CDR3 protein: CASTRGVGYEQYF; V gene: TRBV28; J gene: TRBJ2-7
CDR3 protein: CASSPGQRLTSTDTQYF; V gene: TRBV7-9; J gene: TRBJ2-3
CDR3 protein: CASTAATGNQPQHF; V gene: TRBV6-6; J gene: TRBJ1-5